Below, 3 T cell receptor beta chains from the same sample are listed, as sequenced in a study of control samples from healthy donors and cancer patients. Method: immunoSEQ multiplex PCR; TCRdb's copy keeps in-frame clones and lacks some. The sample shows about 160,000 clones, roughly 94% of them seen only once. Sequencing was performed on PBMCs. These receptors originate from a man in his sixties with colorectal cancer.

The chain couples TRBV19 to TRBJ2-2; D is unclear. Looked up from germline, CDR1 is LNHDA and CDR2 is SQIVND (reference sequence). V was trimmed by 5 bases and J by 3 bases, leaving 4 bases between them. The CDR3 extends over 12 amino acids. The chain's CDR3 is CASSSDTGELFF. CDR3 nucleotides: TGTGCCAGTAGTTCAGACACCGGGGAGCTGTTTTTT.

This chain uses TRBV19 with TRBJ1-5, with no clear D. CDR1 is LNHDA and CDR2 is SQIVND in the germline V gene (reference sequence). V was trimmed by 3 bases and J by 3 bases, leaving 3 bases between them. This CDR3 contains 12 residues. CDR3 bases: TGTGCCAGTAGTATCCCCAATCAGCCCCAGCATTTT. Protein: CASSIPNQPQHF.

This rearrangement joins TRBV30 to TRBJ2-2, with TRBD1 identical over 9 bases. The CDR3 totals 16 residues. CDR1 is GTSNPN and CDR2 is SVGIG in the germline V gene (reference sequence). Unmatched junction bases numbered 11, after V lost 3 bases and J lost 6 bases. The chain's CDR3 is CAWRITGGKTSGELFF. The CDR3 DNA reads as TGTGCCTGGAGGATTACAGGGGGCAAGACGTCCGGGGAGCTGTTTTTT.